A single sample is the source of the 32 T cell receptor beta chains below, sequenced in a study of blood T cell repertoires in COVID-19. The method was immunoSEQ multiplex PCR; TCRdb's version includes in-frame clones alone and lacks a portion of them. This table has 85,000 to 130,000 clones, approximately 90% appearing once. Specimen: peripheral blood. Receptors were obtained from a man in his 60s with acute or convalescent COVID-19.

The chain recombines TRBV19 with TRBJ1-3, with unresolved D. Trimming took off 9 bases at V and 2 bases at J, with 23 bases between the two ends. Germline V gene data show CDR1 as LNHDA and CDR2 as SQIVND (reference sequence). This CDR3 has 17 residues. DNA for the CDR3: TGTGCCAGCACACTATTCAGGCGGGCCTCGCCTGGAAACACCATATATTTT. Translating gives CASTLFRRASPGNTIYF.

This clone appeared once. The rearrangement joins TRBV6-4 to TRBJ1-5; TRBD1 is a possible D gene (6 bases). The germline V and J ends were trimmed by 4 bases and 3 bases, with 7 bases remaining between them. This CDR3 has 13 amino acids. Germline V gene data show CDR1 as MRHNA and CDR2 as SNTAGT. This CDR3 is CASSAGDNQPQHF. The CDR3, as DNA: TGTGCCAGCAGTGCAGGGGACAATCAGCCCCAGCATTTT.

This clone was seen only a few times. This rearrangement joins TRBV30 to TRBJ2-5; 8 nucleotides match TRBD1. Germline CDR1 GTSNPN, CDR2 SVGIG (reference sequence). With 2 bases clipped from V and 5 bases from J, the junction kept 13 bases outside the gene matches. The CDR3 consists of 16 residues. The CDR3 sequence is CAWSRGQEALWETQYF. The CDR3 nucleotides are TGTGCCTGGAGTCGGGGACAGGAGGCCCTTTGGGAGACCCAGTACTTC. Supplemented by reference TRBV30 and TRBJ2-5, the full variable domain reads SQTIHQWPATLVQPVGSPLSLECTVEGTSNPNLYWYRQAAGRGLQLLFYSVGIGQISSEVPQNLSASRPQDRQFILSSKKLLLSDSGFYLCAWSRGQEALWETQYFGPGTRLLVL.

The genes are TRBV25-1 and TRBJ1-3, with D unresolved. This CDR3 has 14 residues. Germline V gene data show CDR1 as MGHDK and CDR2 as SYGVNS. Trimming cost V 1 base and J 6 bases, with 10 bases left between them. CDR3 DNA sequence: TGTGCCAGCAGTGAATGGGGAGAGAAAAACACCATATATTTT. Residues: CASSEWGEKNTIYF.

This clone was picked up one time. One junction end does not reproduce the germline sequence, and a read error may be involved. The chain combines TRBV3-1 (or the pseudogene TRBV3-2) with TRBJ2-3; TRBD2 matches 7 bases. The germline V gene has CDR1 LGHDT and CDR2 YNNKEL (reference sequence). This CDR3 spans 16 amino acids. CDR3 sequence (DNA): TGTGCCAGCACCCAAACCTGGGGGAGGGGCACAGATACGCAGTATTTT. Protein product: CASTQTWGRGTDTQYF.

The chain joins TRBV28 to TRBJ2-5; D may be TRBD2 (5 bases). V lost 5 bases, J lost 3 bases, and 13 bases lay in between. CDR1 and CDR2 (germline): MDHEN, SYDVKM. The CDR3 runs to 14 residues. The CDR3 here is CASSPMDGKETQYF. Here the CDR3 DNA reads TGTGCCAGCAGTCCCATGGACGGGAAAGAGACCCAGTACTTC.

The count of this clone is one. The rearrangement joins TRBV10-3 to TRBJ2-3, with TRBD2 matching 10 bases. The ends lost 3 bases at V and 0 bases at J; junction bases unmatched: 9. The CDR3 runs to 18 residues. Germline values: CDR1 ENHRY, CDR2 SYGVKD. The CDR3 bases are TGTGCCATCAGTGAAGGACTAGCGGCAAGTATTAGCACAGATACGCAGTATTTT. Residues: CAISEGLAASISTDTQYF.

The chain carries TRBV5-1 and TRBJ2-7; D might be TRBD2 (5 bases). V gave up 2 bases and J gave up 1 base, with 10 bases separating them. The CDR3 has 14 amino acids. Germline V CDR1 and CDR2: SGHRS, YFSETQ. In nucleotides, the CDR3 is TGCGCCAGCAGCTTATCTGGGGAGTCCTACGAGCAGTACGTC. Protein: CASSLSGESYEQYV.

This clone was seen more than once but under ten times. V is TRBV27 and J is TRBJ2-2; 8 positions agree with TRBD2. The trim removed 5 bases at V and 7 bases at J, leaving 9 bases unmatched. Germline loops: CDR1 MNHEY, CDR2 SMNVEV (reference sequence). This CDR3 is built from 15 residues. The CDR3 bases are TGTGCCAGCAGTAGGCAGCGGGAGATGGGCGGGGAGCTGTTTTTT. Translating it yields CASSRQREMGGELFF.

CDR3 amino acids: CASSLEGQGQDTQYF. The CDR3 coding sequence is TGCGCCAGCAGCTTGGAGGGACAGGGGCAAGATACGCAGTATTTT. V and J are TRBV5-1 and TRBJ2-3, with TRBD1 matching 10 bases. Per germline, CDR1 SGHRS and CDR2 YFSETQ. This CDR3 comprises 15 residues. V lost 0 bases and J lost 5; bases outside the gene matches: 3.

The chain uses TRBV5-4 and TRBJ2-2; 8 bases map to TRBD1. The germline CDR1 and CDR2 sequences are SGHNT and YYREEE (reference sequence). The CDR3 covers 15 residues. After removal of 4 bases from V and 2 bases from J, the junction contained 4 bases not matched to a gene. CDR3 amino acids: CASSRDRGNTGELFF. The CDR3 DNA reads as TGTGCCAGCAGCCGAGACAGGGGTAACACCGGGGAGCTGTTTTTT.

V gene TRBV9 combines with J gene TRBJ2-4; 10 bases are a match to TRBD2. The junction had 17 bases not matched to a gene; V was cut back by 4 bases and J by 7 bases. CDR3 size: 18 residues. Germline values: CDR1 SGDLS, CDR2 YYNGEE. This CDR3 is CASSSVGGDSGRSNIQYF. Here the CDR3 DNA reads TGTGCCAGCAGCTCCGTAGGGGGGGATAGCGGGAGGTCGAACATTCAGTACTTC.

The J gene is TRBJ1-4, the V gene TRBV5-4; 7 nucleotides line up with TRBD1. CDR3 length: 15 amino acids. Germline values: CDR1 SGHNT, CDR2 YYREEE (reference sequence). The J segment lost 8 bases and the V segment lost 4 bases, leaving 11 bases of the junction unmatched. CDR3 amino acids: CASSLKTGEGEKLFF. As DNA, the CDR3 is TGTGCCAGCAGCCTTAAAACAGGGGAAGGGGAAAAACTGTTTTTT.

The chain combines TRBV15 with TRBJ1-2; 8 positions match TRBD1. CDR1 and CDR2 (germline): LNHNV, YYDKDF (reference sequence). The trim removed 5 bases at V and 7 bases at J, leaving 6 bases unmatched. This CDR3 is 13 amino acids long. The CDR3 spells CATSYRGAGGYTF. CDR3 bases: TGTGCCACCAGCTACAGGGGGGCGGGTGGCTACACCTTC.

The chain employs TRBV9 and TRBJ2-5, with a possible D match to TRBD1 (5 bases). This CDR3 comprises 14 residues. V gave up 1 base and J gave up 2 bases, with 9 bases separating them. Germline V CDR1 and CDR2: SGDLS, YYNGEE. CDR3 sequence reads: CASSVRAGQETQYF. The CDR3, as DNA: TGTGCCAGCAGCGTAAGGGCAGGGCAAGAGACCCAGTACTTC.

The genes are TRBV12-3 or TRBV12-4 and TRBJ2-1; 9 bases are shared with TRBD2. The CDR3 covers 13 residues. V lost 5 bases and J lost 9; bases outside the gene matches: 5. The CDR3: CASSLSGRGEQFF. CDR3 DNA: TGTGCCAGCAGTCTTAGCGGGAGAGGTGAGCAGTTCTTC.

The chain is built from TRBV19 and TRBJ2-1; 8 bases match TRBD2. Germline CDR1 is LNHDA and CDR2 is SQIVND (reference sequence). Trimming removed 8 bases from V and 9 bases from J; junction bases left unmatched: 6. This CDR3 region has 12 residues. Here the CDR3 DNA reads TGTGCCAGTGGAGCGGGAGTGGGTGAGCAGTTCTTC. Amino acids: CASGAGVGEQFF.

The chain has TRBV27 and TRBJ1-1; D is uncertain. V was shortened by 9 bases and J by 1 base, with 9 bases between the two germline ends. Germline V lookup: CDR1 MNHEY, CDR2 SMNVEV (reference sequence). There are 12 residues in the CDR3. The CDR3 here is CASQRANTEAFF. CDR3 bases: TGTGCCAGTCAGCGAGCGAACACTGAAGCTTTCTTT.

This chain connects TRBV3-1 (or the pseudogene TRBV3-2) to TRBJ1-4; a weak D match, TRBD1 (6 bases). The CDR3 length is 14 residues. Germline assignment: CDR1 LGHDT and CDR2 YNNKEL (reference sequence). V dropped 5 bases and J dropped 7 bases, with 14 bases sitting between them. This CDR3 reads CASSLQGSREKLFF. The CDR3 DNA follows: TGTGCCAGCAGCTTACAGGGAAGTCGTGAAAAACTGTTTTTT.

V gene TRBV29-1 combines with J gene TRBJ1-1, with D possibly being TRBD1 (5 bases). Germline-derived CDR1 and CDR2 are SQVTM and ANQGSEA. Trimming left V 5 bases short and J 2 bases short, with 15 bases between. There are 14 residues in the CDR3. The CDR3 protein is CSVNGGEINTEAFF. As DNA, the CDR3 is TGCAGCGTTAACGGAGGGGAGATAAACACTGAAGCTTTCTTT.

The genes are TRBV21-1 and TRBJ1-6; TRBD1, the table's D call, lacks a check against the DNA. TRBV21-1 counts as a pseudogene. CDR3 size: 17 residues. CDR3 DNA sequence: TGTGCCAGCAGCAAAGACCAGGGGCCCTTAGTCAATTCACCCCTCCACTTT. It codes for CASSKDQGPLVNSPLHF.

The CDR3 reads CASCRPGEEKLFF. Here the CDR3 DNA reads TGTGCCAGCTGTCGACCAGGGGAGGAAAAACTGTTTTTT. The chain joins TRBV21-1 to TRBJ1-4; the table's D call, TRBD1, was not checked against the DNA. TRBV21-1 constitutes a pseudogene. This CDR3 is 13 amino acids long.

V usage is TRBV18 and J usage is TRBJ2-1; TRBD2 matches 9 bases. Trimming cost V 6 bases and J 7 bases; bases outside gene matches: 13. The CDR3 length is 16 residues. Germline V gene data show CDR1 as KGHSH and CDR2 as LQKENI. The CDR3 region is CASSPTNGLAINEQFF. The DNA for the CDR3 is TGTGCCAGCTCCCCGACGAACGGACTAGCGATTAATGAGCAGTTCTTC.

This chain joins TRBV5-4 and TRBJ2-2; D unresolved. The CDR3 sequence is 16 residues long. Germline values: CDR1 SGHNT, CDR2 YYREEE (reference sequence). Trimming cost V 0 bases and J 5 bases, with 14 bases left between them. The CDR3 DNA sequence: TGTGCCAGCAGCTTGGCGGCTAGGCCTAAGACCGGGGAGCTGTTTTTT. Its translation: CASSLAARPKTGELFF. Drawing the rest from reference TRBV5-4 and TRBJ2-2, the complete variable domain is ETGVTQSPTHLIKTRGQQVTLRCSSQSGHNTVSWYQQALGQGPQFIFQYYREEENGRGNFPPRFSGLQFPNYSSELNVNALELDDSALYLCASSLAARPKTGELFFGEGSRLTVL.

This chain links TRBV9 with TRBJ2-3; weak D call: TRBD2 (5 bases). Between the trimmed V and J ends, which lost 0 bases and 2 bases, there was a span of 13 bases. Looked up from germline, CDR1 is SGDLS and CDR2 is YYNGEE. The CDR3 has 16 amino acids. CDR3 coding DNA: TGTGCCAGCAGCGTAGAGGCTAGAGGGTTCACAGATACGCAGTATTTT. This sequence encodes CASSVEARGFTDTQYF.

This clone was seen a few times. CDR3: CASSLATTGELFF. Written as DNA, the CDR3 is TGTGCCAGCAGCTTGGCTACGACCGGGGAGCTGTTTTTT. V gene TRBV5-4 combines with J gene TRBJ2-2; D gene unclear. The CDR3 totals 13 residues. V was pared by 0 bases and J by 5 bases, with 5 bases between. From germline, CDR1 is SGHNT and CDR2 YYREEE (reference sequence).

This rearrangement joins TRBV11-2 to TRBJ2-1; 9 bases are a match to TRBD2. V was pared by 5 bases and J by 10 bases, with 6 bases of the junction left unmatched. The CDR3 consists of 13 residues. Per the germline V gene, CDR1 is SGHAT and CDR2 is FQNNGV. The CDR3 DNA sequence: TGTGCCAGCAGCGTGGGACTAGCAAACGAGCAGTTCTTC. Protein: CASSVGLANEQFF. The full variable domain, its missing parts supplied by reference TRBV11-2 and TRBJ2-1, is EAGVAQSPRYKIIEKRQSVAFWCNPISGHATLYWYQQILGQGPKLLIQFQNNGVVDDSQLPKDRFSAERLKGVDSTLKIQPAKLEDSAVYLCASSVGLANEQFFGPGTRLTVL.

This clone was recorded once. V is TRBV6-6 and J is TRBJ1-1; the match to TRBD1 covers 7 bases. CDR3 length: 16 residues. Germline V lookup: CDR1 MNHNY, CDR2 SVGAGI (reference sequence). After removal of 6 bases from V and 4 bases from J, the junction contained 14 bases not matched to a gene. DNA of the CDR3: TGTGCCAGCAGGGGTACAGGGGAAACAGTGCGCACTGAAGCTTTCTTT. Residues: CASRGTGETVRTEAFF.

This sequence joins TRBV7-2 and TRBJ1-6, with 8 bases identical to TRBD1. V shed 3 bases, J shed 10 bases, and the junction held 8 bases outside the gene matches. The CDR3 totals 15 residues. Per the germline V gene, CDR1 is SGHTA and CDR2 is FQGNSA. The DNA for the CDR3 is TGTGCCAGCAGCTTTGACAGGGGTCCCTCCTCACCCCTCCACTTT. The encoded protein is CASSFDRGPSSPLHF.

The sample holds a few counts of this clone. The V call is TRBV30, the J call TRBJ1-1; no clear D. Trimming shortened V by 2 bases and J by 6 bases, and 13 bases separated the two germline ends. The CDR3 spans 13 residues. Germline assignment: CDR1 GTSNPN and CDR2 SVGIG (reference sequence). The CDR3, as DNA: TGTGCCTGGAGTCTACCAATGAGGTCTGAAGCTTTCTTT. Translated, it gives CAWSLPMRSEAFF.

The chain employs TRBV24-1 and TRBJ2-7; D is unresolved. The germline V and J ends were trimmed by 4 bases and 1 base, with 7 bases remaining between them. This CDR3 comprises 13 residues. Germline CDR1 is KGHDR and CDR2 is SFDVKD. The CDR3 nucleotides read TGTGCCACCAGTGAGCACGGGTCCTACGAGCAGTACTTC. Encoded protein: CATSEHGSYEQYF.

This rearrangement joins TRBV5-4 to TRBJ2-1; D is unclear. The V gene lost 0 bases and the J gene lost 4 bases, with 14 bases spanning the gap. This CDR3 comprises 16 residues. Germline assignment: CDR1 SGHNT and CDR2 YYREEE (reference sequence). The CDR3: CASSLATVSPYNEQFF. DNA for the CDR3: TGTGCCAGCAGCTTGGCCACGGTCTCCCCTTACAATGAGCAGTTCTTC.